The rows below give T cell receptor beta chains drawn from one sample of a study of blood T cell repertoires in COVID-19. Libraries were prepared by immunoSEQ multiplex PCR; TCRdb keeps only in-frame clonotypes and omits some of them. The sample includes approximately 190,000 clones, over 75% of them seen just once. Source material: peripheral blood. The receptors stem from a man between 45 and 60 years old with acute or convalescent COVID-19. Each CDR3 is given with its conserved first and last residue. Fields, in order: J gene, D gene, clone size, V gene, CDR3 protein, CDR3 DNA. A D gene is named only where the DNA matches it firmly. Not all rows give a size; the values are once, few, many and, for expanded clones, a class.

J: TRBJ2-7
D: NA
size: NA
V: TRBV29-1
CDR3: CSVERGYEQYF
DNA: TGCAGCGTTGAGCGGGGCTACGAGCAGTACTTC

J: TRBJ2-1
D: TRBD2
size: once
V: TRBV7-2
CDR3: CASSLEFAGGSDEQFF
DNA: TGTGCCAGCAGCTTAGAATTCGCGGGGGGATCGGATGAGCAGTTCTTC

J: TRBJ1-6
D: NA
size: NA
V: TRBV5-5
CDR3: CASSLGQNNSPLHF
DNA: TGTGCCAGCAGCTTGGGGCAGAATAATTCACCCCTCCACTTT

J: TRBJ1-5
D: NA
size: NA
V: TRBV28
CDR3: CASSPTGAGNQPQHF
DNA: TGTGCCAGCAGTCCCACTGGGGCAGGGAATCAGCCCCAGCATTTT

J: TRBJ2-3
D: NA
size: NA
V: TRBV28
CDR3: CASSSPGVRIDTQYF
DNA: TGTGCCAGCAGTTCCCCCGGGGTGAGAATAGATACGCAGTATTTT

J: TRBJ2-5
D: TRBD1
size: NA
V: TRBV5-4
CDR3: CASSLGRTGRSTRETQYF
DNA: TGTGCCAGCAGCTTGGGAAGGACAGGCCGTTCGACCAGGGAGACCCAGTACTTC

J: TRBJ1-3
D: TRBD1
size: NA
V: TRBV28
CDR3: CASSPGTGAIDTIYF
DNA: TGTGCCAGCAGCCCCGGGACAGGGGCGATAGACACCATATATTTT

J: TRBJ2-2
D: TRBD1
size: NA
V: TRBV6-5
CDR3: CASRKDREGHGELFF
DNA: TGTGCCAGCAGAAAGGACAGGGAAGGGCACGGGGAGCTGTTTTTT

J: TRBJ1-2
D: NA
size: NA
V: TRBV5-1
CDR3: CASSLDAGVKSYTF
DNA: TGCGCCAGCAGCTTGGATGCGGGGGTGAAGAGCTACACCTTC

J: TRBJ2-1
D: NA
size: NA
V: TRBV7-3
CDR3: CASSLTFSFENEQFF
DNA: TGTGCCAGCAGCTTAACCTTTAGCTTTGAGAATGAGCAGTTCTTC

J: TRBJ2-1
D: NA
size: once
V: TRBV27
CDR3: CASSLASSSYNEQFF
DNA: TGTGCCAGCAGTTTAGCTTCTAGCTCCTACAATGAGCAGTTCTTC

J: TRBJ2-7
D: TRBD1
size: NA
V: TRBV14
CDR3: CASSPVGQGHLVYF
DNA: TGTGCCAGCAGCCCGGTTGGACAGGGACATTTGGTGTACTTC

J: TRBJ2-5
D: TRBD2
size: once
V: TRBV5-1
CDR3: CASSRAGVETQYF
DNA: TGCGCCAGCAGTCGGGCGGGGGTAGAGACCCAGTACTTC

J: TRBJ2-1
D: NA
size: NA
V: TRBV7-9
CDR3: CASSLNRAEQFF
DNA: TGTGCCAGCAGCTTAAACAGGGCTGAGCAGTTCTTC

J: TRBJ2-1
D: NA
size: NA
V: TRBV27
CDR3: CASRPRMTGNEQFF
DNA: TGTGCCAGCAGGCCCAGAATGACAGGCAATGAGCAGTTCTTC

J: TRBJ1-1
D: NA
size: NA
V: TRBV7-2
CDR3: CASSLSGGTNTEAFF
DNA: TGTGCCAGCAGCTTATCGGGGGGGACGAACACTGAAGCTTTCTTT

J: TRBJ2-3
D: NA
size: NA
V: TRBV5-1
CDR3: CASSLESSLSTDTQYF
DNA: TGCGCCAGCAGCTTGGAGTCTAGCTTGAGCACAGATACGCAGTATTTT

J: TRBJ1-5
D: TRBD1
size: few
V: TRBV7-2
CDR3: CASSSRGDQPQHF
DNA: TGTGCCAGCAGCTCCAGGGGGGATCAGCCCCAGCATTTT

J: TRBJ2-3
D: NA
size: NA
V: TRBV23-1
CDR3: CASVVDRSTDTQYF
DNA: TGCGCCAGCGTCGTGGACAGAAGCACAGATACGCAGTATTTT

J: TRBJ1-2
D: NA
size: NA
V: TRBV11-2
CDR3: CASSSRGRYGYTF
DNA: TGTGCCAGCAGCTCCAGGGGCCGCTATGGCTACACCTTC

J: TRBJ1-1
D: NA
size: NA
V: TRBV3-1/TRBV3-2
CDR3: CASSQPFKEGITEAFF
DNA: TGTGCCAGCAGCCAACCCTTCAAGGAGGGAATCACTGAAGCTTTCTTT

J: TRBJ1-4
D: TRBD1
size: NA
V: TRBV15
CDR3: CATSTGQGVDKLFF
DNA: TGTGCCACCAGCACCGGACAGGGGGTGGATAAACTGTTTTTT

J: TRBJ2-2
D: NA
size: NA
V: TRBV7-9
CDR3: CASNSLAGANTGELFF
DNA: TGTGCCAGCAACTCCCTCGCCGGGGCGAACACCGGGGAGCTGTTTTTT

J: TRBJ2-1
D: TRBD2
size: NA
V: TRBV7-3
CDR3: CASSPTRLRGTSGEYNEQFF
DNA: TGTGCCAGCAGCCCCACCCGCCTCCGGGGGACTAGCGGGGAATACAATGAGCAGTTCTTC

J: TRBJ2-5
D: TRBD2
size: NA
V: TRBV7-2
CDR3: CASSAAGTSLETQYF
DNA: TGTGCCAGCAGCGCCGCCGGGACTAGCTTAGAGACCCAGTACTTC

J: TRBJ2-3
D: NA
size: NA
V: TRBV29-1
CDR3: CSVDRGTDTQYF
DNA: TGCAGCGTTGACCGGGGCACAGATACGCAGTATTTT

J: TRBJ2-1
D: NA
size: few
V: TRBV7-2
CDR3: CASSLVYEQFF
DNA: TGTGCCAGCAGCTTAGTATATGAGCAGTTCTTC

J: TRBJ1-3
D: NA
size: NA
V: TRBV7-8
CDR3: CASSLWSGQGAGNTIYF
DNA: TGTGCCAGCAGCTTATGGTCAGGACAAGGGGCTGGAAACACCATATATTTT

J: TRBJ1-6
D: TRBD1
size: NA
V: TRBV6-5
CDR3: CASRRQGPPKF
DNA: TGTGCCAGCAGAAGACAGGGGCCTCCGAAGTTT

J: TRBJ2-1
D: NA
size: NA
V: TRBV4-2
CDR3: CASSQDPYRSSYNEQFF
DNA: TGTGCCAGCAGCCAGGACCCATACAGGAGCTCCTACAATGAGCAGTTCTTC

J: TRBJ2-5
D: TRBD2
size: NA
V: TRBV9
CDR3: CASSAGTSGSTETQYF
DNA: TGTGCCAGCAGCGCAGGGACTAGCGGGAGTACGGAGACCCAGTACTTC

J: TRBJ1-1
D: TRBD1
size: NA
V: TRBV7-9
CDR3: CASSYTGVSEAFF
DNA: TGTGCCAGCAGCTACACAGGGGTCTCCGAAGCTTTCTTT

J: TRBJ2-1
D: TRBD1
size: once
V: TRBV4-1
CDR3: CASSTRPPGQGSYNEQFF
DNA: TGCGCCAGCAGCACCCGTCCACCGGGACAGGGGTCCTACAATGAGCAGTTCTTC

J: TRBJ2-1
D: TRBD1
size: NA
V: TRBV9
CDR3: CASGLDRGMNEQFF
DNA: TGTGCCAGCGGGCTTGACAGGGGTATGAATGAGCAGTTCTTC

J: TRBJ2-1
D: NA
size: NA
V: TRBV5-1
CDR3: CASSPRQAGDMGEQFF
DNA: TGCGCCAGCAGCCCCAGACAGGCGGGAGATATGGGTGAGCAGTTCTTC

J: TRBJ1-1
D: NA
size: NA
V: TRBV7-8
CDR3: CASSRQHTEAFF
DNA: TGTGCCAGCAGCAGACAGCACACTGAAGCTTTCTTT

J: TRBJ2-7
D: TRBD1
size: NA
V: TRBV11-2
CDR3: CASSLVGDRGHEQYF
DNA: TGTGCCAGCAGCTTAGTAGGGGACAGGGGACACGAGCAGTACTTC

J: TRBJ2-1
D: NA
size: NA
V: TRBV7-9
CDR3: CASSERRSNNEQFF
DNA: TGTGCCAGCAGCGAGCGAAGGTCGAACAATGAGCAGTTCTTC

J: TRBJ2-5
D: NA
size: NA
V: TRBV18
CDR3: CASSPGSQETQYF
DNA: TGTGCCAGCTCACCAGGCAGCCAAGAGACCCAGTACTTC

J: TRBJ2-2
D: NA
size: NA
V: TRBV7-3
CDR3: CASSPGFGGPGAGELFF
DNA: TGTGCCAGCAGCCCGGGATTCGGGGGGCCCGGGGCCGGGGAGCTGTTTTTT

J: TRBJ2-1
D: NA
size: NA
V: TRBV19
CDR3: CASSITGIPYNEQFF
DNA: TGTGCCAGTAGTATAACAGGGATACCCTACAATGAGCAGTTCTTC

J: TRBJ1-3
D: TRBD1
size: NA
V: TRBV4-3
CDR3: CASSQDYPGGSGNTIYF
DNA: TGCGCCAGCAGCCAAGATTATCCAGGGGGCTCTGGAAACACCATATATTTT

J: TRBJ2-1
D: NA
size: once
V: TRBV5-4
CDR3: CASSLELADNEQFF
DNA: TGTGCCAGCAGCTTGGAACTAGCAGACAATGAGCAGTTCTTC

J: TRBJ2-5
D: NA
size: NA
V: TRBV7-9
CDR3: CASSGSGAETQYF
DNA: TGTGCCAGCAGCGGTAGTGGGGCCGAGACCCAGTACTTC

J: TRBJ2-5
D: TRBD2
size: NA
V: TRBV28
CDR3: CASSGLASGQETQYF
DNA: TGTGCCAGCAGCGGCCTGGCTAGCGGACAAGAGACCCAGTACTTC

J: TRBJ2-5
D: NA
size: NA
V: TRBV28
CDR3: CASKTPGWQGIGETQYF
DNA: TGTGCCAGCAAAACCCCGGGGTGGCAGGGGATAGGAGAGACCCAGTACTTC

J: TRBJ1-5
D: NA
size: NA
V: TRBV7-9
CDR3: CASSQAQQPQHF
DNA: TGTGCCAGCAGTCAGGCGCAGCAGCCCCAGCATTTT

J: TRBJ2-5
D: NA
size: NA
V: TRBV3-1/TRBV3-2
CDR3: CASSPNTQGRGETQYF
DNA: TGTGCCAGCAGCCCCAACACGCAGGGGCGAGGGGAGACCCAGTACTTC

J: TRBJ2-1
D: NA
size: NA
V: TRBV13
CDR3: CASSSRASYNEQFF
DNA: TGTGCCAGCAGCTCCAGGGCGAGTTACAATGAGCAGTTCTTC

J: TRBJ2-2
D: TRBD1
size: NA
V: TRBV18
CDR3: CASSPGTENTGELFF
DNA: TGTGCCAGCTCACCAGGGACAGAGAACACCGGGGAGCTGTTTTTT

J: TRBJ2-7
D: NA
size: few
V: TRBV18
CDR3: CASSPPYRESEQYF
DNA: TGTGCCAGCTCACCACCGTACAGGGAGTCCGAGCAGTACTTC

J: TRBJ1-1
D: NA
size: NA
V: TRBV18
CDR3: CASSQGMVTEAFF
DNA: TGTGCCAGCTCCCAGGGGATGGTCACTGAAGCTTTCTTT

J: TRBJ1-2
D: NA
size: NA
V: TRBV5-1
CDR3: CASSLFAGLDYGYTF
DNA: TGCGCCAGCAGCTTGTTCGCAGGGCTAGACTATGGCTACACCTTC

J: TRBJ1-2
D: TRBD1
size: NA
V: TRBV5-1
CDR3: CASSSRDSYGYTF
DNA: TGCGCCAGCAGCTCTCGGGACAGCTATGGCTACACCTTC

J: TRBJ1-1
D: NA
size: NA
V: TRBV6-5
CDR3: CASSYGGTNTEAFF
DNA: TGTGCCAGCAGTTACGGGGGCACGAACACTGAAGCTTTCTTT

J: TRBJ2-1
D: NA
size: NA
V: TRBV6-5
CDR3: CASRTSGLGVDEQFF
DNA: TGTGCCAGCAGGACCTCGGGACTGGGCGTGGATGAGCAGTTCTTC

J: TRBJ2-1
D: TRBD2
size: NA
V: TRBV7-2
CDR3: CASSRSGRGGVREQFF
DNA: TGTGCCAGCAGCAGATCAGGGCGTGGGGGGGTTCGTGAGCAGTTCTTC

J: TRBJ1-4
D: TRBD1
size: NA
V: TRBV6-5
CDR3: CASSSWTGGGEKLFF
DNA: TGTGCCAGCAGTTCTTGGACAGGGGGAGGTGAAAAACTGTTTTTT

J: TRBJ2-5
D: TRBD1
size: NA
V: TRBV7-9
CDR3: CASSPDRGRETQYF
DNA: TGTGCCAGCAGCCCCGACAGGGGGCGGGAGACCCAGTACTTC

J: TRBJ1-1
D: TRBD1
size: NA
V: TRBV5-6
CDR3: CASRTQGATEAFF
DNA: TGTGCCAGCAGAACACAGGGGGCAACTGAAGCTTTCTTT